Shown below are 20 T cell receptor beta chains from a single sample sequenced in a study of identifying expanded T cells in peripheral blood. This table comes from immunoSEQ multiplex PCR, and its TCRdb copy is limited to in-frame clones, with some not included. Among approximately 120,000 clones listed, 88% were seen once. Material for sequencing was blood. The receptors come from a person aged 18 to 75 in good health.

This clone was picked up a small number of times. The J gene is TRBJ2-2, the V gene TRBV4-2; the D is unclear. Germline V lookup: CDR1 LGHNA, CDR2 YNFKEQ. Trimming took off 4 bases at V and 4 bases at J, with 16 bases between the two ends. The CDR3 runs 16 residues. CDR3 sequence: CASSRPGAGGTGELFF. CDR3 in DNA: TGTGCCAGCAGCCGACCGGGCGCCGGCGGCACCGGGGAGCTGTTTTTT.

V usage is TRBV4-1 and J usage is TRBJ2-1; TRBD2 matches 16 bases. In germline, CDR1 is MGHRA, CDR2 YSYEKL. The CDR3 spans 19 residues. Unmatched junction bases numbered 6, after V lost 2 bases and J lost 2 bases. The CDR3 region is CASSQRGLAGGDAYNEQFF. The CDR3 nucleotides read TGCGCCAGCAGCCAAAGGGGACTAGCGGGAGGGGATGCCTACAATGAGCAGTTCTTC.

The J gene is TRBJ2-5, the V gene TRBV18; 11 positions agree with TRBD1. Germline V gene sequence: CDR1 KGHSH, CDR2 LQKENI. The length of the CDR3 is 16 residues. The J segment lost 2 bases and the V segment lost 4 bases, leaving 6 bases of the junction unmatched. The CDR3 is CASSHRDRGRQETQYF. In DNA form, the CDR3 reads TGTGCCAGCTCACACCGGGACAGGGGGAGGCAAGAGACCCAGTACTTC.

This rearrangement joins TRBV28 to TRBJ1-4, with D perhaps matching TRBD1 (5 bases). The CDR3 consists of 14 residues. V was trimmed by 4 bases and J by 13 bases, leaving 19 bases between them. Germline CDR1 reads MDHEN; CDR2 reads SYDVKM. CDR3 DNA: TGTGCCAGCAGTTCCTCCCAGGTCCCAGGGCTACTGTTTTTT. Residues: CASSSSQVPGLLFF.

This clone was recorded only once. The rearrangement links TRBV6-1 to TRBJ2-2, with 8 bases aligning to TRBD1. V dropped 2 bases and J dropped 5; count of bases not matched to a gene: 4. Germline V gene sequence: CDR1 MNHNS, CDR2 SASEGT. CDR3 size: 15 residues. This CDR3 is CASSEWTGSTGELFF. The DNA of the CDR3 is TGTGCCAGCAGTGAATGGACAGGGAGTACCGGGGAGCTGTTTTTT.

V is TRBV19 and J is TRBJ2-3, with 14 bases fitting TRBD2. The CDR3 has 16 amino acids. The junction had 4 bases not matched to a gene; V was cut back by 3 bases and J by 5 bases. From germline, CDR1 is LNHDA and CDR2 SQIVND (reference sequence). CDR3 sequence: CASSMGLAGVRDTQYF. CDR3 DNA: TGTGCCAGTAGTATGGGACTAGCGGGGGTTAGAGATACGCAGTATTTT.

The V gene is TRBV6-1, the J gene TRBJ1-5; D may be TRBD1 (5 bases). The V end lost 6 bases, the J end lost 6 bases, and 12 bases lay between the germline ends. The CDR3 extends over 13 amino acids. Germline V gene sequence: CDR1 MNHNS, CDR2 SASEGT. CDR3 in amino acids: CASRRQGGQPQHF. Written as DNA, the CDR3 is TGTGCCAGCAGGCGCCAGGGCGGTCAGCCCCAGCATTTT.

V and J are TRBV14 and TRBJ2-1; 9 bases map to TRBD2. The V and J ends lost 4 bases and 8 bases, in that order; junction bases with no gene match: 12. Germline CDR1 SGHDN, CDR2 FVKESK. The CDR3 has 16 amino acids. The CDR3 is CASSRLGAGGRDEQFF. DNA for the CDR3: TGTGCCAGCAGCCGCCTCGGGGCGGGGGGGCGCGATGAGCAGTTCTTC.

This sequence joins TRBV6-6 and TRBJ1-6, with TRBD1 matching 7 bases. The CDR3 covers 15 residues. Germline CDR1 is MNHNY and CDR2 is SVGAGI (reference sequence). V was pared by 6 bases and J by 8 bases, with 10 bases of the junction left unmatched. The CDR3, as DNA: TGTGCCAGCAGATCCTCGACAGGGACGTATTCACCCCTCCACTTT. As protein: CASRSSTGTYSPLHF.

This clone was counted a single time. The genes are TRBV7-9 and TRBJ2-1; 9 bases fit TRBD1. Trimming at V came to 5 bases and at J to 10 bases, leaving 12 bases not matched to a gene. CDR1 and CDR2 from the germline V gene are SEHNR and FQNEAQ (reference sequence). CDR3 length: 15 residues. CDR3 loop: CASSHRDRAIGEQFF. CDR3 DNA sequence: TGTGCCAGCAGCCACCGGGACAGGGCAATCGGAGAGCAGTTCTTC.

The chain recombines TRBV5-1 with TRBJ2-3; 10 nucleotides align to TRBD2. Trimming removed 2 bases from V and 6 bases from J; junction bases left unmatched: 6. The CDR3 consists of 15 residues. Germline V gives CDR1 SGHRS, CDR2 YFSETQ. CDR3 region: CASSLIAGGGDTQYF. The CDR3, as DNA: TGCGCCAGCAGCTTAATAGCGGGAGGAGGGGATACGCAGTATTTT.

This chain connects TRBV27 to TRBJ2-1; 7 positions match TRBD1. J lost 2 bases, V lost 7 bases, and 2 bases had no gene match. This CDR3 is built from 13 residues. Germline V lookup: CDR1 MNHEY, CDR2 SMNVEV (reference sequence). The CDR3 coding sequence is TGTGCCAGCACCGACAGGGCCTACAATGAGCAGTTCTTC. Translation: CASTDRAYNEQFF.

This sequence joins TRBV10-1 and TRBJ2-1, with a possible D match to TRBD1 (5 bases). With 4 bases removed from V and 4 bases from J, the gap between germline ends came to 8 bases. The CDR3 consists of 13 residues. The V gene's germline CDR1 is WNHNN and CDR2 SYGVQD (reference sequence). Here the CDR3 DNA reads TGCGCCAGCAGTGTTGGACAATACAATGAGCAGTTCTTC. Its translation: CASSVGQYNEQFF.

The genes are TRBV27 and TRBJ2-7; 10 bases fit TRBD1. The V and J ends lost 5 bases and 4 bases, in that order; junction bases with no gene match: 5. The germline V gene has CDR1 MNHEY and CDR2 SMNVEV (reference sequence). The CDR3 totals 14 residues. The CDR3 reads CASSTTGGGYEQYF. The CDR3 DNA follows: TGTGCCAGCAGTACGACAGGGGGCGGGTACGAGCAGTACTTC.

This chain uses TRBV19 with TRBJ1-4, with D possibly being TRBD1 (6 bases). V lost 4 bases to trimming and J lost 7 bases, with 13 bases between them. Per germline, CDR1 LNHDA and CDR2 SQIVND (reference sequence). The CDR3 totals 14 residues. The CDR3 DNA is TGTGCCAGTAGTACTACAGGGTCGGGTGAAAAACTGTTTTTT. Encoded protein: CASSTTGSGEKLFF.

This clone was detected many times. The V gene is TRBV9, the J gene TRBJ1-2; D is unclear. The CDR3 is made up of 14 amino acids. V lost 1 base to trimming and J lost 4 bases, with 11 bases between them. Germline V CDR1 and CDR2: SGDLS, YYNGEE. CDR3 protein: CASSVSGSGYGYTF. In DNA form, the CDR3 reads TGTGCCAGCAGCGTATCGGGCTCGGGCTATGGCTACACCTTC. Full variable domain (rest looked up from reference TRBV9 and TRBJ1-2): DSGVTQTPKHLITATGQRVTLRCSPRSGDLSVYWYQQSLDQGLQFLIQYYNGEERAKGNILERFSAQQFPDLHSELNLSSLELGDSALYFCASSVSGSGYGYTFGSGTRLTVV.

In nucleotides, the CDR3 is TGTGCCATCAGTGGTGGGGTCGGGAACACTGAAGCTTTCTTT. Amino acid sequence: CAISGGVGNTEAFF. The chain carries TRBV10-3 and TRBJ1-1; D ambiguous. The CDR3 has 14 residues. V was clipped by 4 bases and J by 1 base, with 10 bases between them. Germline CDR1 reads ENHRY; CDR2 reads SYGVKD.

The chain links TRBV7-8 to TRBJ2-7, with 8 positions matching TRBD2. Per germline, CDR1 SGHVS and CDR2 FQNEAQ. The trim removed 3 bases at V and 2 bases at J, leaving 3 bases unmatched. The CDR3 is made up of 14 amino acids. The CDR3: CASSFGGVTYEQYF. The CDR3 nucleotides read TGTGCCAGCAGCTTCGGGGGGGTAACCTACGAGCAGTACTTC.

This clone was observed a single time. CDR3 bases: TGCGCCAGCAGCCAAGACCCCGCCTCCTACAATGAGCAGTTCTTC. Amino acid sequence: CASSQDPASYNEQFF. V is TRBV4-3 and J is TRBJ2-1; D not resolved. The germline gives CDR1 LGHNA, CDR2 YSLEER. V lost 0 bases to trimming and J lost 0 bases, with 6 bases between them. This CDR3 comprises 15 residues.

This rearrangement joins TRBV6-4 to TRBJ2-1; TRBD2 matches at 15 bases. The CDR3 spans 18 residues. CDR1 and CDR2 (germline): MRHNA, SNTAGT. Germline trimming cut 4 bases from V and 1 base from J; bases unmatched to any gene: 5. The CDR3 sequence is CASSGTSGGALSYNEQFF. The CDR3 bases are TGTGCCAGCAGTGGGACTAGCGGGGGGGCTTTGTCCTACAATGAGCAGTTCTTC.